A selection of T cell receptor beta chains follows, all from one sample in a study of blood T cell repertoires in COVID-19. The assay was immunoSEQ multiplex PCR, and TCRdb's table has in-frame clones only and misses some. The sample lists 300,000 to 400,000 clones; less than 90% were seen once. Sequencing was carried out using PBMCs or T cells enriched from blood (not recorded which). These receptors originate from a young woman who had recovered from COVID-19. CDR3s include the opening cysteine and the closing phenylalanine or tryptophan. Each record gives: clone size, J gene, D gene, V gene, CDR3 DNA, CDR3 protein. The D gene is left open where the match is weak. Some rows mark clone size as missing; the rest say once, few, many or name a class of expanded clone.

-,TRBJ2-1,-,TRBV3-1/TRBV3-2,TGTGCCAGCAGCCCGGGACACAGGATGGTGTTCTTC,CASSPGHRMVFF
-,TRBJ1-3,TRBD1,TRBV2,TGTGCCAGCAGAAATCCGGGACAGCAGGGAAACACCATATATTTT,CASRNPGQQGNTIYF
-,TRBJ2-7,-,TRBV19,TGTGCCAGTAGTATCACAGGGCCCTACGAGCAGTACTTC,CASSITGPYEQYF
-,TRBJ1-5,TRBD1,TRBV30,TGTGCCTGGACCGGGACAGGGGCCCCGGGGCCCCAGCATTTT,CAWTGTGAPGPQHF
-,TRBJ2-7,TRBD1,TRBV7-2,TGTGCCAGCAGCTCCGGACAGGGGCCTTACGAGCAGTACTTC,CASSSGQGPYEQYF
-,TRBJ2-2,-,TRBV5-1,TGCGCCAGCAGCTTAGGACAGAACACCGGGGAGCTGTTTTTT,CASSLGQNTGELFF
-,TRBJ2-2,-,TRBV3-1/TRBV3-2,TGTGCCAGCAGCCAAGATCTGGCAACCGGGGAGCTGTTTTTT,CASSQDLATGELFF
once,TRBJ1-2,-,TRBV30,TGTGCCCGCAGCGAGGACTATGGCTACACCTTC,CARSEDYGYTF
-,TRBJ2-2,-,TRBV11-2,TGTGCCAGCAGCTTAGCCGCCGGGGGTCGAGGGGAGCTGTTTTTT,CASSLAAGGRGELFF
-,TRBJ2-4,-,TRBV2,TGTGCCAGCAGCAGGGGCCTAAAAAACATTCAGTACTTC,CASSRGLKNIQYF
-,TRBJ2-1,-,TRBV5-5,TGTGCCAGCTATCCAACTGACTTCTCAACCTACAATGAGCAGTTCTTC,CASYPTDFSTYNEQFF
-,TRBJ2-3,-,TRBV5-6,TGTGCCAGCAGCTCCAGACTAGGAATGGGCACAGATACGCAGTATTTT,CASSSRLGMGTDTQYF
-,TRBJ1-4,TRBD1,TRBV6-5,TGTGCCAGCAGTTACCGGAGAGGGGGCAGGGAAAAACTGTTTTTT,CASSYRRGGREKLFF
-,TRBJ1-2,TRBD1,TRBV4-3,TGCGCCAGCAGCCAAGATACGGAGGGGGCCTTCTATGGCTACACCTTC,CASSQDTEGAFYGYTF
-,TRBJ2-7,-,TRBV9,TGTGCCAGCAGCGTAGGGGCGACAGGTCCCGACGAGCAGTACTTC,CASSVGATGPDEQYF
-,TRBJ2-2,-,TRBV30,TGTGCCTGGAGTGGGGGGCACCACACCTGGAACACCGGGGAGCTGTTTTTT,CAWSGGHHTWNTGELFF
-,TRBJ1-1,TRBD1,TRBV3-1/TRBV3-2,TGTGCCAGCAGCCTCCGACAGGGGGCTTCTGAAGCTTTCTTT,CASSLRQGASEAFF
once,TRBJ1-1,TRBD1,TRBV23-1,TGCGCCAGCAGCTTCAAGACAGGGACGTTTATGAACACTGAAGCTTTCTTT,CASSFKTGTFMNTEAFF
-,TRBJ1-4,-,TRBV19,TGTGCCAGTAGGCGACAGTTAACTAATGAAAAACTGTTTTTT,CASRRQLTNEKLFF
-,TRBJ2-2,-,TRBV7-9,TGTGCCAGCAGTGAGAGGTCGAGCGACGCCGGGGAGCTGTTTTTT,CASSERSSDAGELFF
-,TRBJ1-1,-,TRBV4-1,TGCGCCAGCAGCCAAGCCGACTGGGTTAACGAAGCTTTCTTT,CASSQADWVNEAFF
-,TRBJ2-1,-,TRBV6-2/TRBV6-3,TGTGCCAGCAGTCAGACACCGGAGCAGTTCTTC,CASSQTPEQFF
-,TRBJ2-5,TRBD2,TRBV4-3,TGCGCCAGCAGCCAGCGAGCACTAGCGGGGGGTGGAGAGACCCAGTACTTC,CASSQRALAGGGETQYF
once,TRBJ1-2,-,TRBV6-2/TRBV6-3,TGTGCCAGCAGTTTGGAGGTGGACTATGGCTACACCTTC,CASSLEVDYGYTF
-,TRBJ2-1,TRBD1,TRBV28,TGTGCCAGCAGGCCTACCGGGGGACAGGGGAACAATGAGCAGTTCTTC,CASRPTGGQGNNEQFF
once,TRBJ1-2,-,TRBV11-2,TGTGCCAGCAGCTCCGGGACATCGTATGGCTACATCTTC,CASSSGTSYGYIF
-,TRBJ2-1,TRBD1,TRBV15,TGTGCCACCAGCAGAGATCTTGACAGGGAAAATGAGCAGTTCTTC,CATSRDLDRENEQFF
-,TRBJ1-1,-,TRBV27,TGTGCCAGCAGGCCCGTTGCGCCTGGAGACACTGAAGCTTTCTTT,CASRPVAPGDTEAFF
-,TRBJ1-2,-,TRBV2,TGTGCCAGCAGTCCGCGGAAACAGGGCGCTAACTATGGCTACACCTTC,CASSPRKQGANYGYTF
-,TRBJ2-4,-,TRBV27,TGTGCCAGCAGTCTCAGGTGGGGGAGGGGGCAGTACTTC,CASSLRWGRGQYF
-,TRBJ2-6,TRBD1,TRBV15,TGTGCCACCAGCAGAAGGACAGGAATCTCTGGGGCCAACGTCCTGACTTTC,CATSRRTGISGANVLTF
-,TRBJ2-7,-,TRBV12-3/TRBV12-4,TGTGCCAGCAGTCGAGGGCCCCTTTACGAGCAGTACTTC,CASSRGPLYEQYF
few,TRBJ1-1,TRBD1,TRBV12-3/TRBV12-4,TGTGCCAGCAGAGACAGGGAGAACACTGAAGCTTTCTTT,CASRDRENTEAFF
-,TRBJ1-4,-,TRBV4-1,TGCGCCAGCAGCCCCAATGCGAGAGGGAAACTGTTTTTT,CASSPNARGKLFF
-,TRBJ1-6,TRBD1,TRBV19,TGTGCCAGTAGTATCAGCGGCAGGGGGGATTCACCCCTCCACTTT,CASSISGRGDSPLHF
-,TRBJ1-5,-,TRBV6-1,TGTGCCAGCAGTGAATCACCAGGGGTCGTAGGGCAGCCCCAGCATTTT,CASSESPGVVGQPQHF
-,TRBJ1-6,-,TRBV2,TGTGCCAGCATGGTGGAGTCCTATAATTCACCCCTCCACTTT,CASMVESYNSPLHF
-,TRBJ2-3,-,TRBV28,TGTGCCAGCAGTTTTCTATCGGGAAGTTCGAAGGATACGCAGTATTTT,CASSFLSGSSKDTQYF
-,TRBJ1-2,-,TRBV12-3/TRBV12-4,TGTGCCAGCACCGGGCCTCCGGGAGGCTACACCTTC,CASTGPPGGYTF
-,TRBJ2-1,TRBD2,TRBV2,TGTGCCAGCGCCCTTCCTAGGACTAGCCTAAATGAGCAGTTCTTC,CASALPRTSLNEQFF
-,TRBJ2-7,TRBD2,TRBV4-1,TGCGCCAGCAGCCAACCTAGCGGCTCCTACGAGCAGTACTTC,CASSQPSGSYEQYF
once,TRBJ1-1,TRBD1,TRBV29-1,TGCAGCGTTGAGGGACAGGTCTGGGACACTGAAGCTTTCTTT,CSVEGQVWDTEAFF
-,TRBJ1-5,TRBD1,TRBV5-1,TGCGCCAGCAGCTTGGGGACAGGGGGGAATCAGCCCCAGCATTTT,CASSLGTGGNQPQHF
-,TRBJ2-1,TRBD2,TRBV7-2,TGTGCCAGCAGCCCGGGGGGGCAGCGGGGGGTGAATGAGCAGTTCTTC,CASSPGGQRGVNEQFF
-,TRBJ1-3,-,TRBV7-9,TGTGCCAGCAGCTTAGCTCAACTCTCAAGCTCTGGAAACACCATATATTTT,CASSLAQLSSSGNTIYF
few,TRBJ1-1,-,TRBV28,TGTGCCAGCAGCCGACCGGGACAACGGCCCGAAGCTTTCTTT,CASSRPGQRPEAFF
-,TRBJ1-5,-,TRBV6-5,TGTGCCAGCGCCTTTGACAGGCTCAATCAGCCCCAGCATTTT,CASAFDRLNQPQHF
-,TRBJ2-7,-,TRBV30,TGTGCCTGGAGGCGGGTCGCAGCCCGGGAGCAGTACTTC,CAWRRVAAREQYF
few,TRBJ1-2,-,TRBV28,TGTGCCAGCCAGGAGGCCAACTATGGCTACACCTTC,CASQEANYGYTF
-,TRBJ2-3,TRBD2,TRBV3-1/TRBV3-2,TGTGCCAGCAGCCAAGAGCCCCGTAGGCTAGCGGGACGCGGGGGTCCAGATACGCAGTATTTT,CASSQEPRRLAGRGGPDTQYF